This T cell receptor (beta chain) was found in a study of PD-1 blockade in classical Hodgkin lymphoma. Method: immunoSEQ multiplex PCR; TCRdb's copy keeps in-frame clones and lacks some. The table includes about 30,000 clones, more than 85% detected once. The time point was: cycle 4 day 1 (C4D1), after more than five weeks of nivolumab. Exposure to brentuximab vedotin varied, and each patient had relapsed following autologous stem cell transplantation. Thawed PBMCs underwent magnetic negative selection to yield purified CD4+ T cells. Best responses included complete response and partial response; otherwise, the best response was progressive disease. Germline V gene data show CDR1 as MNHNY and CDR2 as SVGAGI (reference sequence). The CDR3 contains 13 residues. V gave up 2 bases and J gave up 7 bases, with 8 bases separating them.

The V gene is TRBV6-6, the J gene TRBJ2-2; D unclear. Sequenced here: CD4+ T cells from blood, sampled before the fourth cycle of nivolumab. This receptor was identified in a human donor with classical Hodgkin lymphoma. CDR3 coding DNA: TGTGCCAGCAGTTACCCCGGGTACGGGGAGCTGTTTTTT. It is translated as CASSYPGYGELFF.